One and the same sample provided the 2 T cell receptor beta chains below, sequenced in a study of control samples from healthy donors and cancer patients. Profiled with immunoSEQ multiplex PCR; TCRdb holds only in-frame clones, not every one. The profile shows under 150,000 clones, more than 70% of them singletons. Sequencing used blood. The receptor set was obtained from a man aged 35-49 years in good health.

The rearrangement links TRBV6-5 to TRBJ1-1; tentatively, D is TRBD1 (5 bases). This CDR3 contains 15 residues. Trimming removed 4 bases from V and 6 bases from J, with 18 bases in between. The germline CDR1 and CDR2 sequences are MNHEY and SVGAGI. The CDR3 DNA reads TGTGCCAGCAGTTCTGCCCACCGGGACGGGGCTGAAGCTTTCTTT. It yields the protein CASSSAHRDGAEAFF.

The chain combines TRBV19 with TRBJ1-1, with 9 bases fitting TRBD1. Germline V CDR1 and CDR2: LNHDA, SQIVND (reference sequence). The V gene end was trimmed by 6 bases and the J gene end by 7 bases; junction bases not matched to a gene: 15. The CDR3 spans 16 residues. The CDR3 sequence: CASRLRTNRGLNEAFF. CDR3 DNA sequence: TGTGCCAGTAGGCTACGGACCAACAGGGGGCTGAATGAAGCTTTCTTT.